This TCR beta chain was found in a study of technical replicates of blood from a few donors. Trimming took off 0 bases at V and 6 bases at J, with 9 bases between the two ends. CDR1 and CDR2 (germline): SGHRS, YFSETQ. This CDR3 is built from 14 residues. Profiling relied on immunoSEQ multiplex PCR, and the TCRdb table lists in-frame clones only, not all of them. Seen here are roughly 73,000 clones, roughly 93% observed once, and the top ten hold approximately 0.25%. This chain uses TRBV5-1 with TRBJ1-4; D remains unclear. The sample comprised T cells isolated from PBMCs. This sequence originates from a human donor in good health. CDR3 coding DNA: TGCGCCAGCAGCTTGGCAGGTTGGGATGAAAAACTGTTTTTT. As protein: CASSLAGWDEKLFF.